The 5 T cell receptor beta chains reported below all come from one sample, sequenced in a study of blood T cells in healthy people across ages (dated by TCRdb to 2013 to 2016). Library prep was done by 5' RACE. Instrument used: Illumina HiSeq 2500. A second PCR of about 7 to 12 cycles was run with a J-beta primer mix and a sample-barcoded 5' primer. The public sequencing data were trimmed at Q25 with fastp and processed into clonotypes with MiXCR by TCRdb, which kept only in-frame beta chains. CDR3 protein sequences are deduplicated, and each keeps its most common genes and DNA. This sample is represented by more than 800,000 distinct CDR3 sequences; around 26% of them were singletons. Roughly 17% of the sample is taken by the ten largest. Input material: blood. These receptor sequences come from a woman over 75 in good health.

The table lists this clonotype with many counts. This chain joins TRBV7-2 and TRBJ2-7; 12 bases map to TRBD1. The CDR3 extends over 14 amino acids. The germline V gene has CDR1 SGHTA and CDR2 FQGNSA. The V segment lost 1 base and the J segment 5 bases; nucleotides outside the gene matches: 0. The CDR3 reads CASSLGDRGHEQYF. In DNA, the CDR3 is TGTGCCAGCAGCTTAGGGGACAGGGGGCACGAGCAGTACTTC. Using reference TRBV7-2 and TRBJ2-7 for the parts outside the CDR3, the full variable domain is GAGVSQSPSNKVTEKGKDVELRCDPISGHTALYWYRQSLGQGLEFLIYFQGNSAPDKSGLPSDRFSAERTGGSVSTLTIQRTQQEDSAVYLCASSLGDRGHEQYFGPGTRLTVT.

The chain links TRBV6-1 to TRBJ2-1; 7 bases are shared with TRBD2. CDR3 length equals 14 residues. Trimming took 4 bases from V and 6 from J; bases not matched to a gene: 6. CDR1 is MNHNS, CDR2 SASEGT, per germline. The CDR3 reads CASSVRGGVNEQFF. As DNA, the CDR3 is TGTGCCAGCAGTGTGCGGGGAGGGGTCAATGAGCAGTTCTTC.

This clonotype was found many times. This may arise from a read error, as a much more abundant clone is one base away. This sequence joins TRBV29-1 and TRBJ2-5; D call uncertain. This CDR3 contains 12 residues. Trimming cost V 5 bases and J 4 bases, with 11 bases left between them. The germline gives CDR1 SQVTM, CDR2 ANQGSEA. The CDR3 DNA reads as TGCAGCGTTTCGGCAGAGGTAGAGACCCAGTACTTC. Its protein product is CSVSAEVETQYF.

This CDR3 is CASSLAGLAAGELFF. The CDR3, as DNA: TGTGCCAGCAGCTTGGCGGGACTAGCTGCCGGGGAGCTGTTTTTT. V and J are TRBV5-5 and TRBJ2-2; TRBD2 agrees at 9 bases. The CDR3 length is 15 residues. Germline lookup yields CDR1 SGHKS and CDR2 YYEKEE (reference sequence). The V gene end was trimmed by 0 bases and the J gene end by 6 bases; junction bases not matched to a gene: 3.

The chain recombines TRBV24-1 with TRBJ2-5, with D possibly being TRBD2 (5 bases). CDR3 size: 14 residues. Trimming removed 3 bases at V and 3 bases at J, with 10 bases between. Germline CDR1 reads KGHDR; CDR2 reads SFDVKD. The CDR3 nucleotides are TGTGCCACCAGTGATCGTACTAGTAAAGAGACCCAGTACTTC. This gives the protein CATSDRTSKETQYF.